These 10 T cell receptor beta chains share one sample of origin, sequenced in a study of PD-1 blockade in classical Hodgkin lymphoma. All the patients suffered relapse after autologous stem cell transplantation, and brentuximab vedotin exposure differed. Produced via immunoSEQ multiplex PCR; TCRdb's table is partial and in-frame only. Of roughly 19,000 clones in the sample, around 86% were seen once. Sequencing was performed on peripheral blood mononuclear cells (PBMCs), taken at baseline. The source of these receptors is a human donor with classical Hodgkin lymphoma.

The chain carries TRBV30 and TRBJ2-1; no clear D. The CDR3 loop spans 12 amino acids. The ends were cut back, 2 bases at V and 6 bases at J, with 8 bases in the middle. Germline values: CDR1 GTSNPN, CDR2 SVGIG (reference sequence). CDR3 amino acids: CAWSSGFNEQFF. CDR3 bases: TGTGCCTGGAGTTCCGGATTCAATGAGCAGTTCTTC.

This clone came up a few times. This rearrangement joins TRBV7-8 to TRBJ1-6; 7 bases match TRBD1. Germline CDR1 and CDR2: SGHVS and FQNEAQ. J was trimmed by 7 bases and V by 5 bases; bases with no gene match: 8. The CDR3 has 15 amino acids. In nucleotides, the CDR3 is TGTGCCAGCAGCCCGAGGGACAGCAGAAATTCACCCCTCCACTTT. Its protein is CASSPRDSRNSPLHF.

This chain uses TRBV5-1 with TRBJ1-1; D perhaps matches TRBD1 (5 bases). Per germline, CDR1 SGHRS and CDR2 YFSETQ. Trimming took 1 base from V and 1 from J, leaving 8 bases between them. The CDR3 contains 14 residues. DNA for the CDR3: TGCGCCAGCAGCTTGATACAGGCGAACACTGAAGCTTTCTTT. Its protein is CASSLIQANTEAFF.

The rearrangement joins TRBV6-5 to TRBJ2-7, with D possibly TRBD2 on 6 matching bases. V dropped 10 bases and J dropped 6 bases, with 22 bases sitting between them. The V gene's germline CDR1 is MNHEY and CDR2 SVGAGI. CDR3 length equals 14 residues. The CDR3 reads CATYYTGLTGEQYF. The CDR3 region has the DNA TGTGCCACCTACTACACAGGACTAACCGGCGAGCAGTACTTC.

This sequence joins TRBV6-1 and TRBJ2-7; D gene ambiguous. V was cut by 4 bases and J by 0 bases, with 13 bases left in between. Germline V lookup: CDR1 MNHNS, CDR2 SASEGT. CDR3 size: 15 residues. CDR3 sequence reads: CASSAYSTVSYEQYF. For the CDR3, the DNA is TGTGCCAGCAGTGCCTACTCGACGGTCTCCTACGAGCAGTACTTC.

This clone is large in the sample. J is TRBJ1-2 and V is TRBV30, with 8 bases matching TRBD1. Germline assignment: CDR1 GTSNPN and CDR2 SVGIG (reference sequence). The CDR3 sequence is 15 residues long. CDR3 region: CATGGQAKINYGYTF. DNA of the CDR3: TGTGCTACGGGGGGACAGGCGAAGATAAACTATGGCTACACCTTC.

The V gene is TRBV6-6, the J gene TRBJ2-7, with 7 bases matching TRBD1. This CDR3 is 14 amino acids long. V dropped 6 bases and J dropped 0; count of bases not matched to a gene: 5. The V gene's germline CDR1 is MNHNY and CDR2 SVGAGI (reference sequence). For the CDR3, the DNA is TGTGCCAGCAGACAGACAGGGCTCTCCTACGAGCAGTACTTC. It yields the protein CASRQTGLSYEQYF.

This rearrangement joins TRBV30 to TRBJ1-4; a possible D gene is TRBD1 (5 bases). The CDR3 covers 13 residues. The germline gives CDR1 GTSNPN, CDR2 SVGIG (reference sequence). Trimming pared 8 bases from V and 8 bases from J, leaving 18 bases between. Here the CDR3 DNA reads TGTGCCCAGTCGGGGGGAGTGGAGGAAAAACTGTTTTTT. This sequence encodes CAQSGGVEEKLFF.

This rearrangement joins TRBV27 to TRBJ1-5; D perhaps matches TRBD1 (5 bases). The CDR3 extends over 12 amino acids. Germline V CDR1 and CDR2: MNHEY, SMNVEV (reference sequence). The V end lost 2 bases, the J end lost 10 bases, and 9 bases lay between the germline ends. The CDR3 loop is CASSLPGGPQHF. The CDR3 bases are TGTGCCAGCAGTTTACCGGGGGGACCCCAGCATTTT.

The CDR3 nucleotides are TGTGCCAGCAGCGTAAGTCGGTCTAGCGGACCAGATACGCAGTATTTT. Residues: CASSVSRSSGPDTQYF. The genes are TRBV9 and TRBJ2-3, with 7 positions matching TRBD2. J was trimmed by 4 bases and V by 1 base; bases with no gene match: 9. This CDR3 has 16 residues. From germline, CDR1 is SGDLS and CDR2 YYNGEE.